The text below deals with one T cell receptor beta chain. Its antigen remains unknown. Deletions cut 2 bases from V and 3 bases from J, with 10 bases between. The CDR3 sequence is 14 residues long. TCR cDNA was made by 5'RACE template switching, adding a universal primer site and UMIs. TCRdb analysed the 5' RACE reads with MiXCR anew, one entry per CDR3 protein. Of about 340,000 distinct CDR3 sequences in the sample, about 12% were seen once. The sample comes from a study of T cells after yellow fever vaccination. As for the study in general: Where fractions had low cell numbers, libraries were prepared from them with the SMART-Seq v4 Ultra Low Input RNA kit. Findings and limits, study-wide: By day 5 rather than day 15, the secondary response had peaked, though it was weaker. The CD4 compartment and the CD8 compartment contained a small share of clonotypes in common.

The specimen comprised CD4+ T cells sorted from PBMCs, sampled 15 days after the yellow fever booster vaccination. The TCR comes from a man in his late teens or twenties who received the YFV17D yellow fever vaccine. This chain links TRBV12-3 or TRBV12-4 with TRBJ1-1; D call uncertain. The CDR3 DNA is TGTGCCAGCAGTTTAATGACTGGGGACACTGAAGCTTTCTTT. It encodes CASSLMTGDTEAFF.